One sample yielded the 20 T cell receptor beta chains listed below, sequenced in a study of beta chain features in type 1 diabetes. Study-wide findings and caveats: People with Type 1 diabetes carried modestly yet significantly shorter TCRB CDR3s in all four CD4+ subsets.

Their antigens remain unidentified. Expressed TCRB transcripts were sequenced because the isolated RNA had all been reverse transcribed beforehand. TCRdb's copy holds only in-frame clones and misses some; the assay was immunoSEQ multiplex PCR. The table has some 70,000 clones, around 49% seen once. Input material: central memory CD4+ T cells from blood. Source of these receptors: a man younger than 40 with type 1 diabetes.

This clone was found a few times. The chain uses TRBV29-1 and TRBJ1-4; 8 bases agree with TRBD1. Germline trimming cut 4 bases from V and 7 bases from J; bases unmatched to any gene: 2. Germline CDR1 reads SQVTM; CDR2 reads ANQGSEA. The CDR3 runs to 12 residues. This CDR3 reads CSVADRAEKLFF. Written as DNA, the CDR3 is TGCAGCGTTGCGGACAGGGCTGAAAAACTGTTTTTT. Drawing the rest from reference TRBV29-1 and TRBJ1-4, the complete variable domain is SAVISQKPSRDICQRGTSLTIQCQVDSQVTMMFWYRQQPGQSLTLIATANQGSEATYESGFVIDKFPISRPNLTFSTLTVSNMSPEDSSIYLCSVADRAEKLFFGSGTQLSVL.

This clone was observed a few times. The chain carries TRBV29-1 and TRBJ2-3, with D possibly TRBD2 on 6 matching bases. With 4 bases removed from V and 1 base from J, the gap between germline ends came to 9 bases. Germline CDR1 reads SQVTM; CDR2 reads ANQGSEA. The CDR3 totals 13 residues. CDR3 in DNA: TGCAGCGTTGCCTCTAGCGGCACAGATACGCAGTATTTT. It codes for CSVASSGTDTQYF.

The gene calls are TRBV5-4 and TRBJ2-1; 15 bases match TRBD2. This CDR3 spans 17 amino acids. The V segment lost 4 bases and the J segment 7 bases; nucleotides outside the gene matches: 9. CDR1 is SGHNT, CDR2 YYREEE, per germline (reference sequence). The CDR3, as DNA: TGTGCCAGCAGCGCAAGGACTAGCGGGGGGGCCACGAATGAGCAGTTCTTC. Translation: CASSARTSGGATNEQFF.

The V and J genes are TRBV7-9 and TRBJ1-1; no clear D. The germline CDR1 and CDR2 sequences are SEHNR and FQNEAQ (reference sequence). The CDR3 extends over 12 amino acids. The V end lost 1 base, the J end lost 11 bases, and 11 bases lay between the germline ends. CDR3 region: CASSLDSVVAFF. In nucleotides, the CDR3 is TGTGCCAGCAGCTTAGACTCGGTGGTTGCTTTCTTT.

This clone has a handful of counts. The V gene is TRBV5-4, the J gene TRBJ1-2; D unclear. Germline values: CDR1 SGHNT, CDR2 YYREEE (reference sequence). The CDR3 extends over 13 amino acids. V was pared by 5 bases and J by 2 bases, with 10 bases between. The CDR3 here is CASRPDGNYGYTF. CDR3 DNA sequence: TGTGCCAGCAGACCCGACGGGAACTATGGCTACACCTTC.

The genes are TRBV7-9 and TRBJ1-5; possibly TRBD1 for D (6 bases). Germline loops: CDR1 SEHNR, CDR2 FQNEAQ (reference sequence). V lost 3 bases and J 4 bases, leaving 7 bases between the germline ends. This CDR3 region has 13 residues. This CDR3 is CASSLTGNQPQHF. For the CDR3, the DNA is TGTGCCAGCAGCTTGACAGGAAATCAGCCCCAGCATTTT. Complete variable domain (other parts from reference TRBV7-9 and TRBJ1-5): DTGVSQNPRHKITKRGQNVTFRCDPISEHNRLYWYRQTLGQGPEFLTYFQNEAQLEKSRLLSDRFSAERPKGSFSTLEIQRTEQGDSAMYLCASSLTGNQPQHFGDGTRLSIL.

The chain carries TRBV29-1 and TRBJ2-5; tentative D call: TRBD1 (6 bases). This CDR3 has 16 residues. Looked up from germline, CDR1 is SQVTM and CDR2 is ANQGSEA. V was clipped by 6 bases and J by 1 base, with 21 bases between them. CDR3 nucleotide sequence: TGCAGCGTGGGGGCAGGGCTCGGGTTGCTCCAAGAGACCCAGTACTTC. Translating gives CSVGAGLGLLQETQYF.

The chain joins TRBV29-1 to TRBJ2-5; 7 bases are a match to TRBD2. The length of the CDR3 is 11 residues. CDR1 is SQVTM and CDR2 is ANQGSEA in the germline V gene. The CDR3 sequence: CRGGLCETQYF. The DNA for the CDR3 is TGCAGGGGGGGGTTGTGCGAGACCCAGTACTTC.

This chain links TRBV21-1 with TRBJ1-2; TRBD1 was called by the table and not checked on the DNA. TRBV21-1 is reported as a pseudogene. The CDR3 covers 11 residues. The chain's CDR3 is CATSDTAGYTF. The CDR3 nucleotides are TGTGCCACCTCGGACACGGCAGGCTACACCTTC.

This clone was seen a few times. V and J are TRBV2 and TRBJ1-1; D is uncertain. This CDR3 spans 14 amino acids. CDR1 and CDR2 (germline): SNHLY, FYNNEI. V dropped 7 bases and J dropped 0 bases, with 12 bases sitting between them. This chain's CDR3 is CASKREDLNTEAFF. CDR3 bases: TGTGCCAGCAAAAGAGAGGATCTGAACACTGAAGCTTTCTTT.

This chain links TRBV10-3 with TRBJ2-3; D ambiguous. Trimming left V 8 bases short and J 1 base short, with 19 bases between. This CDR3 is 16 amino acids long. Germline V gene sequence: CDR1 ENHRY, CDR2 SYGVKD. The DNA of the CDR3 is TGTGCCATCTCCACCCGTCTCGTTGAGGGCACAGATACGCAGTATTTT. It encodes CAISTRLVEGTDTQYF.

The rearrangement links TRBV4-1 to TRBJ2-5, with 7 bases identical to TRBD1. Trimming cost V 4 bases and J 3 bases; bases outside gene matches: 5. CDR3 length: 14 amino acids. The V gene's germline CDR1 is MGHRA and CDR2 YSYEKL. In nucleotides, the CDR3 is TGCGCCAGCAGCCGCCGGGACAGCAAAGAGACCCAGTACTTC. This gives the protein CASSRRDSKETQYF.

The chain carries TRBV6-6 and TRBJ2-1, with D maybe TRBD1 (8 bases). Trimming stripped 4 bases from V and 4 bases from J, with 17 bases between. The CDR3 contains 16 residues. Germline V gene sequence: CDR1 MNHNY, CDR2 SVGAGI (reference sequence). In nucleotides, the CDR3 is TGTGCCAGCAGTTTACCCCGGGGGGACAGGTACAATGAGCAGTTCTTC. Amino acid sequence: CASSLPRGDRYNEQFF.

This clone was seen only a few times. CDR3 protein: CASTTSRVGYTF. CDR3 sequence (DNA): TGTGCCAGCACAACGTCCAGGGTCGGCTACACCTTC. The chain couples TRBV2 to TRBJ1-2; TRBD1 might be the D (5 bases). The CDR3 is 12 amino acids. CDR1 SNHLY and CDR2 FYNNEI come from the germline V gene. Trimming took off 7 bases at V and 8 bases at J, with 14 bases between the two ends. The full variable domain, in which reference TRBV2 and TRBJ1-2 provide the parts outside the CDR3, is EPEVTQTPSHQVTQMGQEVILRCVPISNHLYFYWYRQILGQKVEFLVSFYNNEISEKSEIFDDQFSVERPDGSNFTLKIRSTKLEDSAMYFCASTTSRVGYTFGSGTRLTVV.

There are a few counts of this clone. The chain links TRBV5-1 to TRBJ2-3, with a possible D match to TRBD2 (6 bases). Germline-derived CDR1 and CDR2 are SGHRS and YFSETQ. This CDR3 has 14 residues. The V end lost 0 bases, the J end lost 1 base, and 6 bases lay between the germline ends. The CDR3 is CASSLAGGTDTQYF. The CDR3 bases are TGCGCCAGCAGCTTGGCGGGGGGCACAGATACGCAGTATTTT.

The genes are TRBV5-4 and TRBJ1-2; D gene ambiguous. CDR3 length: 14 amino acids. The V end was cut by 4 bases, the J end by 0 bases, with 10 bases between. CDR1 SGHNT and CDR2 YYREEE come from the germline V gene (reference sequence). The CDR3 loop reads CASSDGGANYGYTF. The CDR3 nucleotides are TGTGCCAGCAGCGACGGAGGAGCTAACTATGGCTACACCTTC.

V and J are TRBV11-3 and TRBJ2-1, with TRBD1 matching over 8 bases. Germline CDR1 and CDR2: SGHNT and YENEEA. The V and J ends lost 1 base and 9 bases, in that order; junction bases with no gene match: 5. This CDR3 spans 14 amino acids. In DNA form, the CDR3 reads TGTGCCAGCAGCTTAGGGACAGGACAGGGTGAGCAGTTCTTC. This encodes CASSLGTGQGEQFF.

This clone was seen a few times. V is TRBV10-3 and J is TRBJ1-1; TRBD1 agrees at 8 bases. V lost 7 bases and J lost 3; bases outside the gene matches: 7. The CDR3 runs to 14 residues. Germline CDR1 reads ENHRY; CDR2 reads SYGVKD. The CDR3 loop reads CAITDRGTDTEAFF. CDR3 sequence (DNA): TGTGCCATCACCGACAGGGGAACGGACACTGAAGCTTTCTTT.

The chain joins TRBV19 to TRBJ2-1; weak D call: TRBD1 (6 bases). The CDR3 length is 15 residues. The V gene lost 3 bases and the J gene lost 8 bases, with 17 bases spanning the gap. Germline V lookup: CDR1 LNHDA, CDR2 SQIVND (reference sequence). CDR3 in amino acids: CASSMMAPYRDEQFF. For the CDR3, the DNA is TGTGCCAGTAGTATGATGGCGCCGTACAGGGATGAGCAGTTCTTC.

This clone showed up just once. The chain combines TRBV7-6 with TRBJ2-5, with 10 bases identical to TRBD1. Germline-derived CDR1 and CDR2 are SGHVS and FNYEAQ. The CDR3 covers 16 residues. V trimming: 5 bases; J trimming: 4 bases; junction bases outside the gene matches: 10. DNA for the CDR3: TGTGCCAGCAGCCGATCTCGACAGGGGGCATCAGAGACCCAGTACTTC. It specifies CASSRSRQGASETQYF.